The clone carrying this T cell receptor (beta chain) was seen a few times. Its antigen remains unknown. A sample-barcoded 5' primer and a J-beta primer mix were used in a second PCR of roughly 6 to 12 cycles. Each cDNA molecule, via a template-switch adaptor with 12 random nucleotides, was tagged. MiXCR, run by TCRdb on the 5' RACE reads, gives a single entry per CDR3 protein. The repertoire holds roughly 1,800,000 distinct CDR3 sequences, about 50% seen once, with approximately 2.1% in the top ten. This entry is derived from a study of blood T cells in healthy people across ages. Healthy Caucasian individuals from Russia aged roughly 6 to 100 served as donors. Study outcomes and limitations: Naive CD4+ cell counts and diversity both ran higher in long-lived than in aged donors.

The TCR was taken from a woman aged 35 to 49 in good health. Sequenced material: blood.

CDR3 sequence reads: CASSSQFGQDELFF. The DNA for the CDR3 is TGTGCCAGCAGTTCTCAATTCGGACAGGATGAACTGTTTTTT. The rearrangement uses TRBV6-5 and TRBJ1-4; 7 bases map to TRBD1. The CDR3 contains 14 residues. Germline loops: CDR1 MNHEY, CDR2 SVGAGI. V lost 4 bases to trimming and J lost 12 bases; unmatched junction nucleotides: 11.